The subject of this entry is one T cell receptor beta chain. The antigen is undetermined. This record comes from a study of cytomegalovirus exposure and HLA in healthy donors. Study-wide results and limits: Presence/absence analyses supposed approximately even sequencing depth among donors.

The V and J ends lost 2 bases and 2 bases respectively, with 16 bases between them. CDR1 and CDR2 (germline): SGHDN, FVKESK. The CDR3 loop spans 16 amino acids. The PCR was carried out with 60 Vbeta primers and 13 Jbeta primers. The data were produced by immunoSEQ multiplex PCR, yet TCRdb's version contains in-frame clones alone and is incomplete. Among around 190,000 clones listed, about four fifths were seen once. Sequenced input: PBMCs. The TCR originated in a woman in her fifties or sixties in good health and CMV-seronegative. The chain recombines TRBV14 with TRBJ2-7, with D possibly TRBD1 on 5 matching bases. The CDR3 DNA follows: TGTGCCAGCAGCCAACTAAGCCAGGACACGCCCTACGAGCAGTACTTC. Encoded protein: CASSQLSQDTPYEQYF.